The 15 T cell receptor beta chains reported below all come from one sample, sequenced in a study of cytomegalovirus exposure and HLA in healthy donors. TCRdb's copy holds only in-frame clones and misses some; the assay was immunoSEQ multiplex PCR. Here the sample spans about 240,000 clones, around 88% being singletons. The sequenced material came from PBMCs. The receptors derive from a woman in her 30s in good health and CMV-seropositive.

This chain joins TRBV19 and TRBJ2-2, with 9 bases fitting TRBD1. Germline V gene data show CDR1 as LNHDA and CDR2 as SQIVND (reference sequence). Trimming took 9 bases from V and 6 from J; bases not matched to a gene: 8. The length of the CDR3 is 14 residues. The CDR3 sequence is CASVRDRASGELFF. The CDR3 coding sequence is TGTGCCAGCGTCCGGGACAGGGCTTCCGGGGAGCTGTTTTTT.

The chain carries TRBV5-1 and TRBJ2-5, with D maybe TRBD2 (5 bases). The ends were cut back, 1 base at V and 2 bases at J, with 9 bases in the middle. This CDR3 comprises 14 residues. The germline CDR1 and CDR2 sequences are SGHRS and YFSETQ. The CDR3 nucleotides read TGCGCCAGCAGCTTGTGGACTCTTCAAGAGACCCAGTACTTC. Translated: CASSLWTLQETQYF.

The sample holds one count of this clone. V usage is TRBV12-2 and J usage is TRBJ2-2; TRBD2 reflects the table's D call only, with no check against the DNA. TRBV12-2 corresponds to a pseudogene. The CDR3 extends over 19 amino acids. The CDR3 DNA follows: TGTGCAAGTCGCTTATTTAGTGGGGGTCGGACGGGAGGGCTCGGGGAGCTGTTTTTT. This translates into CASRLFSGGRTGGLGELFF.

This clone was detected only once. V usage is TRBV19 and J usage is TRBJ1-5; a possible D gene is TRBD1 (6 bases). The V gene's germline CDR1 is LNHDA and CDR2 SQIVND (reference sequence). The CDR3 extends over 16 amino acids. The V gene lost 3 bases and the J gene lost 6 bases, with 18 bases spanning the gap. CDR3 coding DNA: TGTGCCAGTAGTATGTCCCCACAGGGTCTTACTCAGCCCCAGCATTTT. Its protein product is CASSMSPQGLTQPQHF.

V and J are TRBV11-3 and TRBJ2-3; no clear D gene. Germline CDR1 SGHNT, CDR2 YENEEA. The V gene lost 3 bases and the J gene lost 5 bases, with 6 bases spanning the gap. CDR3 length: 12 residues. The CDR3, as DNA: TGTGCCAGCAGCTTTGGGCAAGATACGCAGTATTTT. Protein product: CASSFGQDTQYF.

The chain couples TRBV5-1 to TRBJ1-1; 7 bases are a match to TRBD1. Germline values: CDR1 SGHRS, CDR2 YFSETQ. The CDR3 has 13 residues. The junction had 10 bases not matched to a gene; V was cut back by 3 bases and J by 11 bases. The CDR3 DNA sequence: TGCGCCAGCAGCTCGGACAGGATCGGAGTGGCTTTCTTT. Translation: CASSSDRIGVAFF.

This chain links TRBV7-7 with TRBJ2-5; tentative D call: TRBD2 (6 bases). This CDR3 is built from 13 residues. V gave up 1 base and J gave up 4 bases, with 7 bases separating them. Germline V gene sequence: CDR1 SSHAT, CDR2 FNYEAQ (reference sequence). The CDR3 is CASSLGLVETQYF. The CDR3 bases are TGTGCCAGCAGCTTAGGACTAGTAGAGACCCAGTACTTC.

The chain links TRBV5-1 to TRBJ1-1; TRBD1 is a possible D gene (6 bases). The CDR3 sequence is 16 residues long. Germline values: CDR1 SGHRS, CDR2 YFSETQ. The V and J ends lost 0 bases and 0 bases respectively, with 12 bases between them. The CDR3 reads CASSLGARGMNTEAFF. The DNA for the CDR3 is TGCGCCAGCAGCTTGGGCGCCAGGGGAATGAACACTGAAGCTTTCTTT.

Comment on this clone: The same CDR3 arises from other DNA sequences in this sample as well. The CDR3 region has the DNA TGCGCCAGCAGCCAAGCAGGTAACACTGAAGCTTTCTTT. Protein: CASSQAGNTEAFF. The chain uses TRBV4-1 and TRBJ1-1; no clear D. Trimming took 1 base from V and 2 from J, leaving 5 bases between them. Germline V gene data show CDR1 as MGHRA and CDR2 as YSYEKL. The CDR3 length is 13 residues.

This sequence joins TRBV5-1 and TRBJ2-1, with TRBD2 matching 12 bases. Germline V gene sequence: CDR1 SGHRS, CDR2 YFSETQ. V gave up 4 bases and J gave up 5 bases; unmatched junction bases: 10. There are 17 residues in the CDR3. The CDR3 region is CASSPGPSGRADNEQFF. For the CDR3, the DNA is TGCGCCAGCAGCCCGGGACCTAGCGGGAGGGCGGACAATGAGCAGTTCTTC.

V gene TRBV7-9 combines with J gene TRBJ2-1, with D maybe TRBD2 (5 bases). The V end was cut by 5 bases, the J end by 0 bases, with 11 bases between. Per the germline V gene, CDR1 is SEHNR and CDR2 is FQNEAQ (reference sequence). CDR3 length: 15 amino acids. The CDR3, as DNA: TGTGCCAGCAGCCACGCGGGTAGCTCCTACAATGAGCAGTTCTTC. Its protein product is CASSHAGSSYNEQFF.

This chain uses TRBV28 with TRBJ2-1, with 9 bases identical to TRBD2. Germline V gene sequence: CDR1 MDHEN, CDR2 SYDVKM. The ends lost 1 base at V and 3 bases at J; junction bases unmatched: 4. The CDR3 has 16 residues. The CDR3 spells CASSLFAGGNYNEQFF. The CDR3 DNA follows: TGTGCCAGCAGTTTATTCGCGGGAGGGAACTACAATGAGCAGTTCTTC.

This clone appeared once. The CDR3 loop is CAWSVGSRDTDTQYF. CDR3 sequence (DNA): TGTGCCTGGAGTGTTGGCTCGCGGGATACAGATACGCAGTATTTT. The V and J genes are TRBV30 and TRBJ2-3; D possibly corresponds to TRBD2 (6 bases). Per germline, CDR1 GTSNPN and CDR2 SVGIG (reference sequence). The V gene lost 0 bases and the J gene lost 3 bases, with 13 bases spanning the gap. This CDR3 region has 15 residues. The full variable domain, its missing parts supplied by reference TRBV30 and TRBJ2-3, is SQTIHQWPATLVQPVGSPLSLECTVEGTSNPNLYWYRQAAGRGLQLLFYSVGIGQISSEVPQNLSASRPQDRQFILSSKKLLLSDSGFYLCAWSVGSRDTDTQYFGPGTRLTVL.

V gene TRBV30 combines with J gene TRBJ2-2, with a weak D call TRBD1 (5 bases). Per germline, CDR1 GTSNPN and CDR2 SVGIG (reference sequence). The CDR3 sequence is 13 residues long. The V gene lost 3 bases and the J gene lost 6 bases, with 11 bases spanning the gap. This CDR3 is CAWRAQGPGELFF. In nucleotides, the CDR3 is TGTGCCTGGAGGGCTCAGGGTCCCGGGGAGCTGTTTTTT.

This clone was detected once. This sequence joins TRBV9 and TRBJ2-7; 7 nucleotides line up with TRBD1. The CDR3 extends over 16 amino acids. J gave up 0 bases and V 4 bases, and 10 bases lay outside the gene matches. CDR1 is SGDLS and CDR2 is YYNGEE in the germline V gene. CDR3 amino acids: CASSLPRDSSSYEQYF. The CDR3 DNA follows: TGTGCCAGCAGCTTACCCCGGGACAGCAGCTCCTACGAGCAGTACTTC.